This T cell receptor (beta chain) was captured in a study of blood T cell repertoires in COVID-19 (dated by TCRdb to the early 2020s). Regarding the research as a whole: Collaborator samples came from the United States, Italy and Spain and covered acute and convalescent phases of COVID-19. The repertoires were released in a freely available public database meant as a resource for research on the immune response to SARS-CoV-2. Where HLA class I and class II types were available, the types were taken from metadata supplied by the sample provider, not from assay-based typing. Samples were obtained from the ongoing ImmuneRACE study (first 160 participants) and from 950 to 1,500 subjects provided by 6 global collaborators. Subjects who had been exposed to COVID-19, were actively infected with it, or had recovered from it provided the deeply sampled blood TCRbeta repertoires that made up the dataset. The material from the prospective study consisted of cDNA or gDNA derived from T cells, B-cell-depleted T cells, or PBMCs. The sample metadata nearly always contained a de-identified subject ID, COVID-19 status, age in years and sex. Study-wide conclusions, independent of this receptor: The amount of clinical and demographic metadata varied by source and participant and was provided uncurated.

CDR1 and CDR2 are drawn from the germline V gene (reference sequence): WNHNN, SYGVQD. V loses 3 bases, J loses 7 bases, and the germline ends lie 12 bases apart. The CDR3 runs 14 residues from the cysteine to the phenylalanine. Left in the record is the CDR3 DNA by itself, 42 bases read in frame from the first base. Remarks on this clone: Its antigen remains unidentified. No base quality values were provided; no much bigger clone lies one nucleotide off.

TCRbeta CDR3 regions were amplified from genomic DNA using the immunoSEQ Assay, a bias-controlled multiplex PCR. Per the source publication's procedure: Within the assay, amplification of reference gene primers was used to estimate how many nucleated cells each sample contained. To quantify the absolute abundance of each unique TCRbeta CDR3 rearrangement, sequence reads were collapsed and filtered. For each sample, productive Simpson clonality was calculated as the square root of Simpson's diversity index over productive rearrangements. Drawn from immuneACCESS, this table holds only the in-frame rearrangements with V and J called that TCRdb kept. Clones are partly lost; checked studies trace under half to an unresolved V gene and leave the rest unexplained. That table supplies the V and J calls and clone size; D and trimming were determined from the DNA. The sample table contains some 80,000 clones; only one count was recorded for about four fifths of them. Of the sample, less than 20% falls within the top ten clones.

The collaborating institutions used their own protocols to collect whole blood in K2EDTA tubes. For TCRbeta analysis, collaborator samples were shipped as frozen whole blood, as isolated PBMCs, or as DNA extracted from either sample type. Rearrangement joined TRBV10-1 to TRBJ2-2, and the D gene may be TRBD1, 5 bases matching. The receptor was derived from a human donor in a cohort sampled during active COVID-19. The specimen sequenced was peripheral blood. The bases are TGCGCCAGCAGTGATTCTGGGGCCTTCGGGGAGCTGTTTTTT. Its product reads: CASSDSGAFGELFF.